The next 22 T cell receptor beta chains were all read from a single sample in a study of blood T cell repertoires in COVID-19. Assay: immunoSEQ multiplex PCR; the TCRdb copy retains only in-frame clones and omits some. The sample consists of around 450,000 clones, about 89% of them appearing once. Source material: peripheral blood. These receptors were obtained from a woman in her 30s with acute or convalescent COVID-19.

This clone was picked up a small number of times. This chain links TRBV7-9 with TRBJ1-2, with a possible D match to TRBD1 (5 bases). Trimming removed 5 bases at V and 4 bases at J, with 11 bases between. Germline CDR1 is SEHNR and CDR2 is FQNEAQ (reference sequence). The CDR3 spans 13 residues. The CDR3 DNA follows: TGTGCCAGCAGCCCTCGACAGATCTATGGCTACACCTTC. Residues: CASSPRQIYGYTF.

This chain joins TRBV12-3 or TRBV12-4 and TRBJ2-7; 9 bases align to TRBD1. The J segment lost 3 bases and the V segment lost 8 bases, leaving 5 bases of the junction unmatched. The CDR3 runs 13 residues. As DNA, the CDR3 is TGTGCCAGCCAGTGGGGACAGGGCTACGAGCAGTACTTC. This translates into CASQWGQGYEQYF.

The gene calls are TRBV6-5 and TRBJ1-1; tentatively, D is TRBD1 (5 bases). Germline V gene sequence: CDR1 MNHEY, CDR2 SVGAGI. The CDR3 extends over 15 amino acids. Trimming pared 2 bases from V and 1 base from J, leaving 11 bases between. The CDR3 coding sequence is TGTGCCAGCAGTTACCCTGGGGGGGGGAACACTGAAGCTTTCTTT. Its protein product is CASSYPGGGNTEAFF.

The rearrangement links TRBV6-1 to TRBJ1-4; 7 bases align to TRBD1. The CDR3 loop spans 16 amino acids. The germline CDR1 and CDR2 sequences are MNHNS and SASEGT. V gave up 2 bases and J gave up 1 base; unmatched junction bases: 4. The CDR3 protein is CASSEPQGGTNEKLFF. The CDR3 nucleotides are TGTGCCAGCAGTGAACCCCAGGGGGGAACTAATGAAAAACTGTTTTTT.

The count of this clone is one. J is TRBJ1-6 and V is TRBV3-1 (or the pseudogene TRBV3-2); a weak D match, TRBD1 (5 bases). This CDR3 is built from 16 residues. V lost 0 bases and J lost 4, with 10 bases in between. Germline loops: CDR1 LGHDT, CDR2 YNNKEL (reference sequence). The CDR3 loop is CASSQEPTVYNSPLHF. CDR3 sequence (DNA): TGTGCCAGCAGCCAAGAGCCGACAGTTTATAATTCACCCCTCCACTTT.

The CDR3 spells CASSVGPNRWGNTIYF. CDR3 sequence (DNA): TGTGCCAGCAGCGTAGGGCCCAACCGCTGGGGAAACACCATATATTTT. The chain recombines TRBV9 with TRBJ1-3; the D is unclear. This CDR3 spans 16 amino acids. Germline CDR1 is SGDLS and CDR2 is YYNGEE. Between the trimmed V and J ends, which lost 0 bases and 4 bases, there was a span of 14 bases.

CDR3 bases: TGTGCCTGGAGTGTACCCGGACTAGCAGCCTACAATGAGCAGTTCTTC. This encodes CAWSVPGLAAYNEQFF. This sequence joins TRBV30 and TRBJ2-1, with 8 bases aligning to TRBD2. Germline trimming cut 0 bases from V and 2 bases from J; bases unmatched to any gene: 6. CDR3 length: 16 residues. Germline CDR1 and CDR2: GTSNPN and SVGIG (reference sequence).

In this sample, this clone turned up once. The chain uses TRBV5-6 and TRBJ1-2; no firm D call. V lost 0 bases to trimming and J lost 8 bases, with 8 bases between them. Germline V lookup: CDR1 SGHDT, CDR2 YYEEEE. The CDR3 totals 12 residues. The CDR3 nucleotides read TGTGCCAGCAGCTTGGGCAGGAACGGCTACACCTTC. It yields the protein CASSLGRNGYTF.

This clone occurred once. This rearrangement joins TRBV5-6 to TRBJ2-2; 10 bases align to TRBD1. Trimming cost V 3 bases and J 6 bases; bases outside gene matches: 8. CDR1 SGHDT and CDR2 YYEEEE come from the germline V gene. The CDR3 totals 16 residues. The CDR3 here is CASSSTGTGEPGELFF. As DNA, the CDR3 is TGTGCCAGCAGCTCCACCGGGACAGGGGAACCCGGGGAGCTGTTTTTT. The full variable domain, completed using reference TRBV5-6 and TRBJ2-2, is DAGVTQSPTHLIKTRGQQVTLRCSPKSGHDTVSWYQQALGQGPQFIFQYYEEEERQRGNFPDRFSGHQFPNYSSELNVNALLLGDSALYLCASSSTGTGEPGELFFGEGSRLTVL.

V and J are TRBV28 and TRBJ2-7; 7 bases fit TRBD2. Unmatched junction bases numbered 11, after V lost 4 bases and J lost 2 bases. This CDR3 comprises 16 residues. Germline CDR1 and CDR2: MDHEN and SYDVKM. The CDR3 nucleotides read TGTGCCAGCAGTTCCACCGGGACTAAACTCACCTACGAGCAGTACTTC. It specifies CASSSTGTKLTYEQYF.

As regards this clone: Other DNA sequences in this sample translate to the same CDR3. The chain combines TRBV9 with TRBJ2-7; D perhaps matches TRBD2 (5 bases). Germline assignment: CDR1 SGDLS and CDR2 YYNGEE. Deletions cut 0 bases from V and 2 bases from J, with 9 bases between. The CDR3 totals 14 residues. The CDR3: CASSVAPGTYEQYF. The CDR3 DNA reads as TGTGCCAGCAGCGTAGCGCCGGGAACCTACGAGCAGTACTTC. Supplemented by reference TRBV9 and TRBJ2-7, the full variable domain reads DSGVTQTPKHLITATGQRVTLRCSPRSGDLSVYWYQQSLDQGLQFLIQYYNGEERAKGNILERFSAQQFPDLHSELNLSSLELGDSALYFCASSVAPGTYEQYFGPGTRLTVT.

The CDR3 DNA is TGTGCCAGCAGCCCCACCTTTGGGCGAGATACGCAGTATTTT. Protein product: CASSPTFGRDTQYF. The chain recombines TRBV7-9 with TRBJ2-3, with D unclear. From germline, CDR1 is SEHNR and CDR2 FQNEAQ (reference sequence). V was clipped by 5 bases and J by 5 bases, with 14 bases between them. The CDR3 runs 14 residues.

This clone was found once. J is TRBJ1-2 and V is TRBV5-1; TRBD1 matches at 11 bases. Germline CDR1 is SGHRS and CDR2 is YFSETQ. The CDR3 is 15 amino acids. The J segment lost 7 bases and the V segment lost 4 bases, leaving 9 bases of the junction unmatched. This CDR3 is CASSPGTGGTSGYTF. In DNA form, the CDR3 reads TGCGCCAGCAGCCCCGGGACAGGGGGTACGAGTGGCTACACCTTC.

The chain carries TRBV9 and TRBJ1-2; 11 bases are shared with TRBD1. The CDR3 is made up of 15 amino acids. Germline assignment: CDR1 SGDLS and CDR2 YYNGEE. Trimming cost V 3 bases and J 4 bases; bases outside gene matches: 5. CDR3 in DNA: TGTGCCAGCAGCGATGGACAGGGGGCGAGCTATGGCTACACCTTC. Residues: CASSDGQGASYGYTF.

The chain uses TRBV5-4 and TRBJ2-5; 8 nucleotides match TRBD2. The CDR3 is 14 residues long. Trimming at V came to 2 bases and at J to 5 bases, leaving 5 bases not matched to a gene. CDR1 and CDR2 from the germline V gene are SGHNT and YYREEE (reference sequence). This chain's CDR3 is CASSFGRGVETQYF. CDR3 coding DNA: TGTGCCAGCAGCTTCGGGCGGGGGGTGGAGACCCAGTACTTC.

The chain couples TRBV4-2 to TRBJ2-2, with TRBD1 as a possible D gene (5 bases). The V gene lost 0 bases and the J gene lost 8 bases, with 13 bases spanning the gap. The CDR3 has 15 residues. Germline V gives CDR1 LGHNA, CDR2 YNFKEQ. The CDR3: CASSQEWQGGGELFF. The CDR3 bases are TGTGCCAGCAGCCAAGAATGGCAGGGTGGTGGGGAGCTGTTTTTT.

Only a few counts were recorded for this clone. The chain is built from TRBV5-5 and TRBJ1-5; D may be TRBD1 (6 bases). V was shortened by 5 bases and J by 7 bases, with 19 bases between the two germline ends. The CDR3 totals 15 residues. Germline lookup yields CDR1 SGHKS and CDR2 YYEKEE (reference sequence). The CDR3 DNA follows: TGTGCCAGCAGGCTTGGTTGGGGGCAGCGCCAGCCCCAGCATTTT. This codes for CASRLGWGQRQPQHF.

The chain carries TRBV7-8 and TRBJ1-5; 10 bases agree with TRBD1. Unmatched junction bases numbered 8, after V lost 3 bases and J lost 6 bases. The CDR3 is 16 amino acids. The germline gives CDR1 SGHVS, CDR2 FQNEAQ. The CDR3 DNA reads TGTGCCAGCAGCTTGCACACCGGGACAGGGGTTCAGCCCCAGCATTTT. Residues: CASSLHTGTGVQPQHF.

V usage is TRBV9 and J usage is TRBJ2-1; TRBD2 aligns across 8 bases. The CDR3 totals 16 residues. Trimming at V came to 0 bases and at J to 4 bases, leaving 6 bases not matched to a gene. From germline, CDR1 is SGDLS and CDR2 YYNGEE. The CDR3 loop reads CASSVALVAGYNEQFF. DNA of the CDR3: TGTGCCAGCAGCGTAGCTTTAGTAGCGGGGTACAATGAGCAGTTCTTC.

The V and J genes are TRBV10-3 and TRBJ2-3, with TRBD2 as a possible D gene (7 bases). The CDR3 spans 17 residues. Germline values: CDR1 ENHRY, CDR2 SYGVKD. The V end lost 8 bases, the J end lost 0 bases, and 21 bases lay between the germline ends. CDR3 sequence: CAISGTTGGHSTDTQYF. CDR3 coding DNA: TGTGCCATCTCGGGCACCACCGGGGGGCACAGCACAGATACGCAGTATTTT.

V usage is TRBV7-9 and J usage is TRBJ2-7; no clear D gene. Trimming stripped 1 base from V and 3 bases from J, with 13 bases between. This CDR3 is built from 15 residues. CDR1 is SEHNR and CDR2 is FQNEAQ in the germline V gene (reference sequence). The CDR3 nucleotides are TGTGCCAGCAGCTTAGTATCCCAGATCAACTACGAGCAGTACTTC. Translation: CASSLVSQINYEQYF.

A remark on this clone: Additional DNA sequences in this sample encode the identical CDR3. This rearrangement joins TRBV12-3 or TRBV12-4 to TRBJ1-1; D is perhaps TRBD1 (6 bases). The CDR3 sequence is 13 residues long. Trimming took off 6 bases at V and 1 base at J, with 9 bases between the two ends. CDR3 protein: CASSVGQNTEAFF. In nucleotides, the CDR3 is TGTGCCAGCAGCGTGGGACAGAACACTGAAGCTTTCTTT.